One sample yielded the 7 T cell receptor beta chains listed below, sequenced in a study of blood T cell repertoires in COVID-19. Assay: immunoSEQ multiplex PCR; the TCRdb copy retains only in-frame clones and omits some. Of about 58,000 clones listed, about 81% were seen once; the top ten hold roughly 29%. The sample was peripheral blood. Source of these receptors: a man between 60 and 75 years old with COVID-19, enrolled during active disease.

The count of this clone is one. This chain uses TRBV5-5 with TRBJ1-5; D remains ambiguous. Trimming stripped 0 bases from V and 0 bases from J, with 10 bases between. This CDR3 region has 16 residues. Germline CDR1 reads SGHKS; CDR2 reads YYEKEE (reference sequence). The CDR3, as DNA: TGTGCCAGCAGCTTGGTTGCCTCCTATAGCAATCAGCCCCAGCATTTT. This encodes CASSLVASYSNQPQHF.

The rearrangement joins TRBV5-4 to TRBJ2-2; the match to TRBD2 covers 10 bases. CDR1 and CDR2 (germline): SGHNT, YYREEE (reference sequence). CDR3 length: 17 amino acids. With V trimmed by 4 bases and J by 6 bases, 12 bases remained unmatched. CDR3 DNA: TGTGCCAGCAGCCCTGCTTGGGCCCTAGCGGGGGCCGGGGAGCTGTTTTTT. Encoded protein: CASSPAWALAGAGELFF.

The chain joins TRBV9 to TRBJ2-3, with 7 nucleotides matching TRBD2. CDR1 is SGDLS, CDR2 YYNGEE, per germline. This CDR3 region has 14 residues. The ends lost 5 bases at V and 6 bases at J; junction bases unmatched: 9. CDR3 loop: CASSLGGVADTQYF. Written as DNA, the CDR3 is TGTGCCAGCAGTTTGGGGGGGGTCGCCGATACGCAGTATTTT.

The V gene is TRBV27, the J gene TRBJ2-3; D is uncertain. CDR1 and CDR2 from the germline V gene are MNHEY and SMNVEV (reference sequence). The CDR3 has 14 residues. Trimming shortened V by 5 bases and J by 6 bases, and 15 bases separated the two germline ends. The DNA of the CDR3 is TGTGCCAGCAGTCCCCTCAAGACATTTGATACGCAGTATTTT. The encoded protein is CASSPLKTFDTQYF.

The sample holds a few counts of this clone. V and J are TRBV7-8 and TRBJ1-2, with a tentative D call TRBD1 (5 bases). This CDR3 has 14 residues. V lost 1 base and J 7 bases, leaving 13 bases between the germline ends. Germline assignment: CDR1 SGHVS and CDR2 FQNEAQ. The CDR3 loop is CASSLDGASSGYTF. For the CDR3, the DNA is TGTGCCAGCAGCTTAGATGGGGCGTCTAGTGGCTACACCTTC. The variable domain in full, with the rest retrieved from reference TRBV7-8 and TRBJ1-2, is GAGVSQSPRYKVAKRGQDVALRCDPISGHVSLFWYQQALGQGPEFLTYFQNEAQLDKSGLPSDRFFAERPEGSVSTLKIQRTQQEDSAVYLCASSLDGASSGYTFGSGTRLTVV.

The chain is built from TRBV9 and TRBJ2-1; 7 bases fit TRBD1. This CDR3 has 15 residues. CDR1 SGDLS and CDR2 YYNGEE come from the germline V gene. V trimming: 2 bases; J trimming: 6 bases; junction bases outside the gene matches: 8. The CDR3: CASSVGRGFSNEQFF. The CDR3 coding sequence is TGTGCCAGCAGCGTCGGCAGGGGGTTCTCCAATGAGCAGTTCTTC.

This clone was seen more than once but under ten times. The chain carries TRBV4-1 and TRBJ1-2; the match to TRBD1 covers 7 bases. Germline V gene lookup returns CDR1 MGHRA and CDR2 YSYEKL. The CDR3 is 16 amino acids. The J segment lost 4 bases and the V segment lost 4 bases, leaving 12 bases of the junction unmatched. The CDR3 protein is CASSPATGVTVYGYTF. The CDR3, as DNA: TGCGCCAGCAGCCCCGCAACAGGGGTCACGGTCTATGGCTACACCTTC.